These 31 T cell receptor beta chains were all obtained from the same sample, sequenced in a study of regulatory dendritic cells for organ transplantation. Their antigens are not known. Using immunoSEQ multiplex PCR, the repertoire was profiled, and TCRdb retains in-frame clones only, with some absent. The table shows over 9,500 clones, with 89% occurring only once. CFSE-labeled sorted T cells met regulatory or mature dendritic cells for four to five days. Material for sequencing was naive CD8+ T cells from blood cultured with regulatory dendritic cells. Specified subset: CD45RA+ naive T cells. Every receptor here comes from a human donor in good health.

The genes are TRBV19 and TRBJ1-1; a weak D match, TRBD1 (6 bases). Trimming took 4 bases from V and 2 from J, leaving 14 bases between them. This CDR3 is 15 amino acids long. Germline-derived CDR1 and CDR2 are LNHDA and SQIVND (reference sequence). CDR3 sequence: CASSTMDRLNTEAFF. In nucleotides, the CDR3 is TGTGCCAGTAGTACTATGGACAGATTAAACACTGAAGCTTTCTTT.

The CDR3 spells CASSRPGLLHGAGNTIYF. CDR3 coding DNA: TGTGCCAGCTCACGACCGGGACTTTTACATGGCGCTGGAAACACCATATATTTT. The chain couples TRBV18 to TRBJ1-3, with D perhaps matching TRBD1 (5 bases). V lost 4 bases and J lost 2, with 21 bases in between. In germline, CDR1 is KGHSH, CDR2 LQKENI. The CDR3 is made up of 18 amino acids.

V gene TRBV30 combines with J gene TRBJ2-3; 7 nucleotides match TRBD2. Germline V CDR1 and CDR2: GTSNPN, SVGIG (reference sequence). The CDR3 length is 14 residues. Trimming cost V 4 bases and J 2 bases; bases outside gene matches: 6. CDR3 sequence reads: CAWTPGGVTDTQYF. CDR3 DNA sequence: TGTGCCTGGACCCCGGGAGGCGTCACAGATACGCAGTATTTT.

J is TRBJ1-4 and V is TRBV13; TRBD1 matches at 8 bases. Trimming removed 5 bases from V and 3 bases from J; junction bases left unmatched: 5. The V gene's germline CDR1 is PRHDT and CDR2 FYEKMQ (reference sequence). This CDR3 spans 15 amino acids. CDR3 sequence reads: CASSIGQGPNEKLFF. Written as DNA, the CDR3 is TGTGCCAGCAGCATCGGACAGGGCCCTAATGAAAAACTGTTTTTT. The variable domain in full, with the rest retrieved from reference TRBV13 and TRBJ1-4, is AAGVIQSPRHLIKEKRETATLKCYPIPRHDTVYWYQQGPGQDPQFLISFYEKMQSDKGSIPDRFSAQQFSDYHSELNMSSLELGDSALYFCASSIGQGPNEKLFFGSGTQLSVL.

J is TRBJ1-2 and V is TRBV5-4; possible D gene TRBD1, 5 bases. Germline loops: CDR1 SGHNT, CDR2 YYREEE (reference sequence). The CDR3 covers 14 residues. Trimming stripped 5 bases from V and 5 bases from J, with 16 bases between. DNA of the CDR3: TGTGCCAGCAGGCAAACAGGCTCAGGTTATGGCTACACCTTC. It specifies CASRQTGSGYGYTF.

The V call is TRBV7-9, the J call TRBJ2-3; no firm D call. This CDR3 has 11 residues. CDR1 and CDR2 (germline): SEHNR, FQNEAQ (reference sequence). Between the trimmed V and J ends, which lost 3 bases and 5 bases, there was a span of 3 bases. CDR3: CASSFKDTQYF. CDR3 DNA: TGTGCCAGCAGCTTCAAAGATACGCAGTATTTT. Variable domain in full (rest from reference TRBV7-9 and TRBJ2-3): DTGVSQNPRHKITKRGQNVTFRCDPISEHNRLYWYRQTLGQGPEFLTYFQNEAQLEKSRLLSDRFSAERPKGSFSTLEIQRTEQGDSAMYLCASSFKDTQYFGPGTRLTVL.

This sequence joins TRBV7-9 and TRBJ1-2; a weak D match, TRBD1 (5 bases). V lost 5 bases and J 2 bases, leaving 12 bases between the germline ends. Per germline, CDR1 SEHNR and CDR2 FQNEAQ (reference sequence). The length of the CDR3 is 14 residues. The CDR3 is CASSPEQGNYGYTF. The CDR3 coding sequence is TGTGCCAGCAGCCCAGAGCAGGGAAACTATGGCTACACCTTC.

V usage is TRBV7-2 and J usage is TRBJ1-1; tentative D call: TRBD1 (5 bases). The CDR3 spans 18 residues. Germline V gene lookup returns CDR1 SGHTA and CDR2 FQGNSA. The V gene lost 1 base and the J gene lost 5 bases, with 23 bases spanning the gap. The CDR3 reads CASSLVFGQDIGGTEAFF. Here the CDR3 DNA reads TGTGCCAGCAGCTTAGTGTTCGGTCAGGACATTGGGGGTACTGAAGCTTTCTTT. Together with reference TRBV7-2 and TRBJ1-1, the CDR3 gives the full variable domain: GAGVSQSPSNKVTEKGKDVELRCDPISGHTALYWYRQSLGQGLEFLIYFQGNSAPDKSGLPSDRFSAERTGGSVSTLTIQRTQQEDSAVYLCASSLVFGQDIGGTEAFFGQGTRLTVV.

The genes are TRBV25-1 and TRBJ1-1; TRBD1 matches 8 bases. The V segment lost 6 bases and the J segment 6 bases; nucleotides outside the gene matches: 0. This CDR3 has 11 residues. Germline V gene sequence: CDR1 MGHDK, CDR2 SYGVNS. CDR3: CASRQGAEAFF. For the CDR3, the DNA is TGTGCCAGCAGACAGGGGGCTGAAGCTTTCTTT.

The chain couples TRBV7-3 to TRBJ2-2; D might be TRBD1 (6 bases). Trimming pared 1 base from V and 4 bases from J, leaving 7 bases between. Germline CDR1 is SGHTA and CDR2 is FQGTGA. This CDR3 has 14 amino acids. The chain's CDR3 is CASSLRGPTGELFF. Here the CDR3 DNA reads TGTGCCAGCAGCTTAAGGGGGCCCACCGGGGAGCTGTTTTTT.

The chain links TRBV4-1 to TRBJ2-7, with D possibly matching TRBD2 (5 bases). The germline V gene has CDR1 MGHRA and CDR2 YSYEKL. Trimming cost V 1 base and J 4 bases, with 8 bases left between them. The CDR3 extends over 13 amino acids. This CDR3 is CASSQVGDYEQYF. The CDR3 DNA follows: TGCGCCAGCAGCCAAGTCGGGGATTACGAGCAGTACTTC.

The chain recombines TRBV7-9 with TRBJ2-1; no reliable D call. Germline CDR1 and CDR2: SEHNR and FQNEAQ (reference sequence). The V and J ends lost 1 base and 10 bases respectively, with 14 bases between them. The CDR3 runs to 14 residues. This CDR3 reads CASSLVISLPEQFF. CDR3 nucleotide sequence: TGTGCCAGCAGCTTAGTAATCTCACTACCAGAGCAGTTCTTC.

The CDR3 reads CASSPTLRATHPYEQYF. CDR3 nucleotide sequence: TGTGCCAGTAGTCCGACGCTTCGGGCCACCCATCCCTACGAGCAGTACTTC. The V call is TRBV19, the J call TRBJ2-7; D unclear. The ends were cut back, 5 bases at V and 2 bases at J, with 22 bases in the middle. Per germline, CDR1 LNHDA and CDR2 SQIVND (reference sequence). The CDR3 is 17 amino acids.

The rearrangement joins TRBV30 to TRBJ1-1, with 7 positions matching TRBD1. The CDR3 length is 12 residues. The V segment lost 5 bases and the J segment 0 bases; nucleotides outside the gene matches: 0. Germline V gene lookup returns CDR1 GTSNPN and CDR2 SVGIG (reference sequence). The CDR3, as DNA: TGTGCCTGGGGGACAGTGAACACTGAAGCTTTCTTT. Its protein is CAWGTVNTEAFF. Filled out from reference TRBV30 and TRBJ1-1, the complete variable domain reads SQTIHQWPATLVQPVGSPLSLECTVEGTSNPNLYWYRQAAGRGLQLLFYSVGIGQISSEVPQNLSASRPQDRQFILSSKKLLLSDSGFYLCAWGTVNTEAFFGQGTRLTVV.

The chain's CDR3 is CASSEGMTSGGRTDTQYF. CDR3 coding DNA: TGTGCCAGCAGTGAAGGGATGACTAGCGGGGGGCGGACAGATACGCAGTATTTT. The genes are TRBV2 and TRBJ2-3; 13 nucleotides line up with TRBD2. After removal of 1 base from V and 3 bases from J, the junction contained 7 bases not matched to a gene. CDR1 and CDR2 (germline): SNHLY, FYNNEI. The CDR3 contains 18 residues.

The chain recombines TRBV19 with TRBJ2-7, with TRBD1 identical over 7 bases. This CDR3 has 14 residues. Trimming removed 2 bases from V and 5 bases from J; junction bases left unmatched: 6. CDR1 LNHDA and CDR2 SQIVND come from the germline V gene (reference sequence). The CDR3 coding sequence is TGTGCCAGTAGTATACGACAGGGTCTCAACGAGCAGTACTTC. It encodes CASSIRQGLNEQYF.

The CDR3 region is CASSPFGGPTNTEAFF. In DNA, the CDR3 is TGTGCCAGCAGCCCATTTGGGGGACCAACGAACACTGAAGCTTTCTTT. The V and J genes are TRBV9 and TRBJ1-1; tentative D call: TRBD1 (5 bases). CDR3 length: 16 amino acids. The germline V gene has CDR1 SGDLS and CDR2 YYNGEE. Trimming left V 4 bases short and J 1 base short, with 17 bases between.

The chain's CDR3 is CASSGFLAGGPVDTQYF. CDR3 bases: TGTGCCAGCAGCGGGTTTCTAGCGGGAGGGCCGGTAGATACGCAGTATTTT. The chain carries TRBV2 and TRBJ2-3; 12 nucleotides align to TRBD2. The CDR3 extends over 17 amino acids. Per the germline V gene, CDR1 is SNHLY and CDR2 is FYNNEI. V lost 6 bases and J lost 5; bases outside the gene matches: 12.

The chain recombines TRBV14 with TRBJ1-1; D remains ambiguous. The germline V gene has CDR1 SGHDN and CDR2 FVKESK. The V end was cut by 3 bases, the J end by 2 bases, with 7 bases between. The CDR3 runs 13 residues. CDR3 sequence reads: CASSQGGNTEAFF. The CDR3 DNA sequence: TGTGCCAGCAGCCAGGGAGGAAACACTGAAGCTTTCTTT.

The chain carries TRBV2 and TRBJ2-7; D not resolved. The ends were cut back, 6 bases at V and 2 bases at J, with 5 bases in the middle. CDR3 length equals 11 residues. Germline lookup yields CDR1 SNHLY and CDR2 FYNNEI. CDR3 protein: CASRTPYEQYF. CDR3 in DNA: TGTGCCAGCAGGACCCCCTACGAGCAGTACTTC.

This sequence joins TRBV6-1 and TRBJ2-7; D call uncertain. CDR1 and CDR2 (germline): MNHNS, SASEGT. Trimming removed 10 bases at V and 0 bases at J, with 13 bases between. The CDR3 extends over 13 amino acids. CDR3 in amino acids: CATKDPVSYEQYF. As DNA, the CDR3 is TGTGCCACCAAAGACCCCGTCTCCTACGAGCAGTACTTC.

The V call is TRBV7-9, the J call TRBJ2-1; TRBD2 matches 8 bases. The CDR3 sequence is 16 residues long. V lost 5 bases, J lost 8 bases, and 14 bases stayed unmatched. Germline CDR1 reads SEHNR; CDR2 reads FQNEAQ (reference sequence). DNA for the CDR3: TGTGCCAGCAGCCCACTGGCGGGAGGCCTACTCCATGAGCAGTTCTTC. Its translation is CASSPLAGGLLHEQFF.

Only one count was recorded for this clone. The chain employs TRBV2 and TRBJ1-1; no definite D call. The CDR3 is made up of 15 amino acids. In germline, CDR1 is SNHLY, CDR2 FYNNEI. Between the trimmed V and J ends, which lost 1 base and 6 bases, there was a span of 15 bases. In DNA form, the CDR3 reads TGTGCCAGCAGTGAAGGATCACAGAGCGTCTCTGAAGCTTTCTTT. It encodes CASSEGSQSVSEAFF.

The chain joins TRBV6-5 to TRBJ2-6; D is uncertain. Between the trimmed V and J ends, which lost 6 bases and 4 bases, there was a span of 7 bases. The V gene's germline CDR1 is MNHEY and CDR2 SVGAGI. The CDR3 loop spans 13 amino acids. The chain's CDR3 is CASSHTGANVLTF. DNA of the CDR3: TGTGCCAGCAGCCACACGGGGGCCAACGTCCTGACTTTC.

There are a few counts of this clone. The CDR3 region is CASSSGGYQPQHF. In DNA form, the CDR3 reads TGTGCCAGCAGCTCCGGGGGGTATCAGCCCCAGCATTTT. The rearrangement links TRBV5-6 to TRBJ1-5, with D perhaps matching TRBD1 (5 bases). The germline V and J ends were trimmed by 3 bases and 5 bases, with 9 bases remaining between them. Germline V gene data show CDR1 as SGHDT and CDR2 as YYEEEE. The CDR3 is 13 amino acids.

This chain uses TRBV9 with TRBJ2-1; 12 bases line up with TRBD2. The CDR3 runs to 17 residues. J gave up 5 bases and V 0 bases, and 6 bases lay outside the gene matches. Germline values: CDR1 SGDLS, CDR2 YYNGEE. The CDR3, as DNA: TGTGCCAGCAGCGTAGTGTCTAGCGGGGGGGCCCACAATGAGCAGTTCTTC. Translated, it gives CASSVVSSGGAHNEQFF.

The chain has TRBV9 and TRBJ1-4; no reliable D call. V was pared by 3 bases and J by 0 bases, with 9 bases between. The CDR3 spans 15 residues. The V gene's germline CDR1 is SGDLS and CDR2 YYNGEE. The CDR3 reads CASSASGATNEKLFF. CDR3 DNA: TGTGCCAGCAGCGCATCGGGCGCAACTAATGAAAAACTGTTTTTT.

This clone has a single count. The rearrangement links TRBV27 to TRBJ1-4; D ambiguous. CDR1 is MNHEY and CDR2 is SMNVEV in the germline V gene (reference sequence). The V and J ends lost 0 bases and 8 bases respectively, with 7 bases between them. This CDR3 spans 13 amino acids. In DNA form, the CDR3 reads TGTGCCAGCAGTTTATCCCCCATAGAAAAACTGTTTTTT. Translated: CASSLSPIEKLFF.

This clone came up a few times. The genes are TRBV19 and TRBJ2-1; the D gene is possibly TRBD2 (5 bases). Trimming left V 3 bases short and J 2 bases short, with 17 bases between. Per the germline V gene, CDR1 is LNHDA and CDR2 is SQIVND (reference sequence). The CDR3 consists of 17 residues. Here the CDR3 DNA reads TGTGCCAGTAGTATCGGCCACGAGGGTAGCCCCTACAATGAGCAGTTCTTC. Protein sequence: CASSIGHEGSPYNEQFF.

The rearrangement uses TRBV19 and TRBJ2-2; 8 nucleotides align to TRBD2. Per germline, CDR1 LNHDA and CDR2 SQIVND (reference sequence). This CDR3 region has 18 residues. Germline trimming cut 6 bases from V and 2 bases from J; bases unmatched to any gene: 14. DNA of the CDR3: TGTGCCAGTAGCCCGATTGGGGGTACTAGCGGAAACACCGGGGAGCTGTTTTTT. Its protein product is CASSPIGGTSGNTGELFF.

The rearrangement joins TRBV6-5 to TRBJ1-1, with D perhaps TRBD1 (5 bases). The V end lost 8 bases, the J end lost 0 bases, and 10 bases lay between the germline ends. This CDR3 contains 13 residues. CDR1 MNHEY and CDR2 SVGAGI come from the germline V gene. The CDR3, as DNA: TGTGCCAGCGGTGAGGGGATGAACACTGAAGCTTTCTTT. Amino acids: CASGEGMNTEAFF.